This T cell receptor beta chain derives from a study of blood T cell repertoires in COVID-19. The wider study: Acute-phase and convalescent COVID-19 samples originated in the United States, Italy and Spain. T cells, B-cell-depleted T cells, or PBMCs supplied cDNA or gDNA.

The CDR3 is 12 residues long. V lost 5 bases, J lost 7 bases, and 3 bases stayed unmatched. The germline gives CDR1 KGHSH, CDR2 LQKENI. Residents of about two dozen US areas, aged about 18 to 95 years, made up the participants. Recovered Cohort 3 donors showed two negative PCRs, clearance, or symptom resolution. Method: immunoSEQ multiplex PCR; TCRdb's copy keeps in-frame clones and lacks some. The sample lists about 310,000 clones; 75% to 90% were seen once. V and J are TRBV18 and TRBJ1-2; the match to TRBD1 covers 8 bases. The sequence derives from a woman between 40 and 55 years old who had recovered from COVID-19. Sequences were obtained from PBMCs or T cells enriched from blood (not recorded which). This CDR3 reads CASSATGGGYTF. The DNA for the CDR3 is TGTGCCAGCTCAGCCACAGGGGGTGGCTACACCTTC.